This TCR beta chain is drawn from a study of cytomegalovirus exposure and HLA in healthy donors. General observations from the study: The later analysis indicated that the majority of CMV-associated TCR beta chains appeared HLA-restricted. Analysis was performed later, and it showed HLA-associated TCR beta chains to be more clonally expanded than equally common others.

Trimming took 4 bases from V and 4 from J, leaving 13 bases between them. Germline V gene sequence: CDR1 MDHEN, CDR2 SYDVKM. This CDR3 region has 14 residues. As regards this clone: Its antigen remains unidentified.

The PCR had 60 Vbeta and 13 Jbeta primers. Per the original methods: The authors later counted around 80 million unique TCR beta chains, some 12 million of them shared. TCRdb's table, derived via immunoSEQ multiplex PCR, lists solely in-frame clones and lacks some. V and J calls and clone size come straight from that table; D and trimming were deduced from the DNA. Its clone listing holds 130,000 to 150,000 clones. The TCR sequence derives from a male donor in good health and CMV-seronegative. The chain is built from TRBV28 and TRBJ1-2; D may be TRBD1 (6 bases). Material for sequencing was PBMCs. Here the CDR3 reads CASSWGGAGYGYTF. The CDR3 nucleotides read TGTGCCAGCAGTTGGGGGGGCGCAGGCTATGGCTACACCTTC.